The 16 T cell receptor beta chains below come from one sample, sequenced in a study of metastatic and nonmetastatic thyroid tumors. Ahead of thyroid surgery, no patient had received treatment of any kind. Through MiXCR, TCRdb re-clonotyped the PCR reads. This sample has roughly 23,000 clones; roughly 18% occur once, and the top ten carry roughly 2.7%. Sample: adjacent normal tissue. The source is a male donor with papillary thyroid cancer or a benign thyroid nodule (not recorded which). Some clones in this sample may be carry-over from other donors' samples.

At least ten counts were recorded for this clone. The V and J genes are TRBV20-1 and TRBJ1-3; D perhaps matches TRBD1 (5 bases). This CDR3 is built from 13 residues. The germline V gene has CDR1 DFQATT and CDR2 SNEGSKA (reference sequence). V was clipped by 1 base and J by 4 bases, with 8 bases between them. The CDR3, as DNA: TGCAGTGCTAGAGGGGGGGAGGGAAACACCATATATTTT. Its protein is CSARGGEGNTIYF.

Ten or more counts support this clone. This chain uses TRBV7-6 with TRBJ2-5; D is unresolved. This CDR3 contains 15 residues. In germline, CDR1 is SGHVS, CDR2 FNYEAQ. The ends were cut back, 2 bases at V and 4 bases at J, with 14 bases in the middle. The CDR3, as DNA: TGTGCCAGCAGCTTACAAACAGCTTCGCCAGAGACCCAGTACTTC. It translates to CASSLQTASPETQYF.

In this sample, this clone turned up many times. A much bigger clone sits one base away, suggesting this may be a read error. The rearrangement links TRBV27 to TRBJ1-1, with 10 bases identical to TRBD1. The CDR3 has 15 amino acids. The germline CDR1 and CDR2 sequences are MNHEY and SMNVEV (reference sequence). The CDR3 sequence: CASSPGTGVNAEAFF. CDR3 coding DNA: TGTGCCAGCAGTCCCGGGACAGGGGTGAACGCTGAAGCTTTCTTT.

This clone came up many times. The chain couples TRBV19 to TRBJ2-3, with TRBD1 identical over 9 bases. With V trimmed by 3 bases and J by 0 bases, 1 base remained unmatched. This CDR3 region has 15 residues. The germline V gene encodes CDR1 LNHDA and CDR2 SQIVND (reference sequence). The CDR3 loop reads CASSMGQGSTDTQYF. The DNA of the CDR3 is TGTGCCAGTAGTATGGGACAGGGTAGCACAGATACGCAGTATTTT.

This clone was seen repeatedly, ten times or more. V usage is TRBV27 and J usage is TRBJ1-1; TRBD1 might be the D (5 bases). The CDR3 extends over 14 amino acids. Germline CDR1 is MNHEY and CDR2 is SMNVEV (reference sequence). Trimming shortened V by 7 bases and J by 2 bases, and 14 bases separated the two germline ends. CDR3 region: CASKRAGRNTEAFF. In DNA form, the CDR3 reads TGTGCCAGCAAACGGGCAGGGAGAAACACTGAAGCTTTCTTT.

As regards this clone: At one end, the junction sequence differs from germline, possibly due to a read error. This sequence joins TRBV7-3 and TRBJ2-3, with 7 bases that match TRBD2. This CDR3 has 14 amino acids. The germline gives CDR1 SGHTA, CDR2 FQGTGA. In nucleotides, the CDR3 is TGTGCCAGCAGCCCATCGGGAGGCACATATACGCAGTATTTT. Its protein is CASSPSGGTYTQYF.

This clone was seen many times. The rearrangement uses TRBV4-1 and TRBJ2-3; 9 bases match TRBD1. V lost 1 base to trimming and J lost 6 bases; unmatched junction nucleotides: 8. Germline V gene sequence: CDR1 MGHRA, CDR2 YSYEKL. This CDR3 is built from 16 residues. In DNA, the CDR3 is TGCGCCAGCAGCCAAGTAGGGACAGGGCGTTGGGATACGCAGTATTTT. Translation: CASSQVGTGRWDTQYF.

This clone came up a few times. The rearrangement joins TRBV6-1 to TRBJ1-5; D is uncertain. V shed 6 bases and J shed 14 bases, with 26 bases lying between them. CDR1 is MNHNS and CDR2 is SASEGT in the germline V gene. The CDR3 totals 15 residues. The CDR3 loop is CASSPDGRRGQTKHF. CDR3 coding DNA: TGTGCCAGCAGCCCGGACGGGAGGCGCGGTCAGACCAAGCATTTT.

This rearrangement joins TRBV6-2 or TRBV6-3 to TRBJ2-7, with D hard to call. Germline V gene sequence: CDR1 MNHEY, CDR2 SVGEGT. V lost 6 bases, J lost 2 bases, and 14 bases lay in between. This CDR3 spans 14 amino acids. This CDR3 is CASRQLVSPYEQYV. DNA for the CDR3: TGTGCCAGCAGGCAATTAGTGTCCCCCTACGAGCAGTACGTC.

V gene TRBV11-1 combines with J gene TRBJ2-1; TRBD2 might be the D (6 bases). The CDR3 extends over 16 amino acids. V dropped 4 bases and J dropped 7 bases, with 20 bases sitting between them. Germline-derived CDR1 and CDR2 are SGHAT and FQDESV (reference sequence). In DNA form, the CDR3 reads TGTGCCAGCAGCTCCACCGTAACTAGCTTGGGGAATGAGCAGTTCTTC. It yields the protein CASSSTVTSLGNEQFF. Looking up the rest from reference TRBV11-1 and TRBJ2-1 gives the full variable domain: EAEVAQSPRYKITEKSQAVAFWCDPISGHATLYWYRQILGQGPELLVQFQDESVVDDSQLPKDRFSAERLKGVDSTLKIQPAELGDSAMYLCASSSTVTSLGNEQFFGPGTRLTVL.

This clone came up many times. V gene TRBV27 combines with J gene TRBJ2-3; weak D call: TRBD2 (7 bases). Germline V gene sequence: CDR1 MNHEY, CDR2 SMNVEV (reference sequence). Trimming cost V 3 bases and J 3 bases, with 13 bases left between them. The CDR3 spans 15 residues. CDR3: CASSFGGRLTDTQYF. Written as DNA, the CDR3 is TGTGCCAGCAGTTTCGGGGGGCGCTTAACAGATACGCAGTATTTT.

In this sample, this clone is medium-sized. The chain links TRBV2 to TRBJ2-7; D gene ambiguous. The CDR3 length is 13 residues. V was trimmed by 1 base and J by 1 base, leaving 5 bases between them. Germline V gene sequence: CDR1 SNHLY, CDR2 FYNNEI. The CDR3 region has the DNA TGTGCCAGCAGTGAAGGGATATCCTACGAGCAGTACTTC. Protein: CASSEGISYEQYF.

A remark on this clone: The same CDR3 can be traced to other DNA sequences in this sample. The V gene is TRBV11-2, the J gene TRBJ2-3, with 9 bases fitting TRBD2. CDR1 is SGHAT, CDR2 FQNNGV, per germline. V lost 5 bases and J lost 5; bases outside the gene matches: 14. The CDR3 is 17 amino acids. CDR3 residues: CASSEPTGGRGGDTQYF. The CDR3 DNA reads TGTGCCAGCAGCGAACCCACAGGCGGGAGGGGGGGAGATACGCAGTATTTT.

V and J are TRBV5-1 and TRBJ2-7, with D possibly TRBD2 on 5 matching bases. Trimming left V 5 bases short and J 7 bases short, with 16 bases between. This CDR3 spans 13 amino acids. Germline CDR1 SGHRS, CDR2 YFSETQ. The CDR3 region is CASSWSPTGEQYF. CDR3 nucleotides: TGCGCCAGCAGTTGGTCCCCCACGGGGGAGCAGTACTTC.

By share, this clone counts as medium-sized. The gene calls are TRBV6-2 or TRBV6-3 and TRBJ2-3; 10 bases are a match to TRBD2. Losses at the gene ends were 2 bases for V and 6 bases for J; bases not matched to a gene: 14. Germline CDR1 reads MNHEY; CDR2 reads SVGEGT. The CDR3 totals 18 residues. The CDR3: CASSYRGQAGGPKDTQYF. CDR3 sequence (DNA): TGTGCCAGCAGTTACAGGGGGCAAGCGGGAGGGCCTAAGGATACGCAGTATTTT.

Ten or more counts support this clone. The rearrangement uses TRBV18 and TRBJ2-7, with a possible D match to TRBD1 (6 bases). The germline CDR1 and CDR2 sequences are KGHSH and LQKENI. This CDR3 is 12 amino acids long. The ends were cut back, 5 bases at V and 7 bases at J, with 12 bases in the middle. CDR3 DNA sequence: TGTGCCAGCTCAGCAACAGGGCAAGAGCAGTACGTC. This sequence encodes CASSATGQEQYV.